A single sample gave rise to the 6 T cell receptor beta chains below, sequenced in a study of T cell clonotyping in hematopoietic cell transplantation (dated by TCRdb to the early 2020s). The library was produced with the immunoSEQ multiplex PCR assay. Imported from immuneACCESS, the table was reduced by TCRdb to in-frame sequences with V and J called. These copies leave out some clones; in studies compared against another copy, an unresolved V gene accounts for under half, and the cause of the remainder is not known. This sample lists approximately 30,000 clones; about 94% were detected once. Less than 1.5% of the sample lies in the top ten. The sequencing input was peripheral blood mononuclear cells. Every receptor here comes from a man aged 45-65 years in good health. Some clones in this sample may be carry-over from other donors' samples.

V gene TRBV14 combines with J gene TRBJ2-1; 11 positions match TRBD2. J gave up 9 bases and V 4 bases, and 8 bases lay outside the gene matches. There are 15 residues in the CDR3. The V gene's germline CDR1 is SGHDN and CDR2 FVKESK. The CDR3 nucleotides read TGTGCCAGCAGCCGGGGACTAGCGGCCGGGGGTGAGCAGTTCTTC. It is translated as CASSRGLAAGGEQFF.

This chain joins TRBV4-3 and TRBJ2-1; the D gene is possibly TRBD2 (7 bases). Trimming pared 0 bases from V and 10 bases from J, leaving 19 bases between. The CDR3 is made up of 16 amino acids. Germline CDR1 reads LGHNA; CDR2 reads YSLEER. The CDR3 loop reads CASSQEKVGGPLEQFF. In nucleotides, the CDR3 is TGCGCCAGCAGCCAAGAGAAGGTGGGGGGGCCTTTGGAGCAGTTCTTC.

This clone has only one observation. V usage is TRBV7-2 and J usage is TRBJ1-5, with 7 positions matching TRBD1. The germline gives CDR1 SGHTA, CDR2 FQGNSA. After removal of 5 bases from V and 1 base from J, the junction contained 5 bases not matched to a gene. This CDR3 region has 15 residues. Here the CDR3 reads CASSLRQGSNQPQHF. For the CDR3, the DNA is TGTGCCAGCAGCCTCAGACAGGGCAGCAATCAGCCCCAGCATTTT.

The chain carries TRBV30 and TRBJ1-5; 10 positions agree with TRBD1. J gave up 7 bases and V 3 bases, and 9 bases lay outside the gene matches. This CDR3 has 15 amino acids. Germline loops: CDR1 GTSNPN, CDR2 SVGIG (reference sequence). The CDR3 spells CAWSRGQGNGQPQHF. CDR3 bases: TGTGCCTGGAGCCGGGGACAGGGGAATGGACAGCCCCAGCATTTT.

V usage is TRBV7-8 and J usage is TRBJ1-3; TRBD1 is a possible D gene (6 bases). There are 16 residues in the CDR3. CDR1 SGHVS and CDR2 FQNEAQ come from the germline V gene. Trimming shortened V by 3 bases and J by 0 bases, and 12 bases separated the two germline ends. For the CDR3, the DNA is TGTGCCAGCAGCTTGGGGGGCGTGAACTCTGGAAACACCATATATTTT. Amino acid sequence: CASSLGGVNSGNTIYF.

V is TRBV30 and J is TRBJ2-1, with TRBD2 as a possible D gene (6 bases). V lost 4 bases and J 12 bases, leaving 22 bases between the germline ends. Germline V gives CDR1 GTSNPN, CDR2 SVGIG (reference sequence). The CDR3 consists of 14 residues. The CDR3: CAWTNAMGLSGQFF. The CDR3 DNA follows: TGTGCCTGGACGAACGCGATGGGACTCTCGGGGCAGTTCTTC.